This record looks at one T cell receptor (beta chain) sequence and its context. Its antigen is not identified. These data are taken from a study of cytomegalovirus exposure and HLA in healthy donors. Study-wide results and limits: V- and J-gene trimming in TCR beta was tied to a missense DCLRE1C variant by an analysis performed later.

PCR was performed using 60 Vbeta and 13 Jbeta primers. Libraries were prepared by immunoSEQ multiplex PCR; TCRdb keeps only in-frame clonotypes and omits some of them. This table has roughly 160,000 clones, 75% to 90% appearing once. Nominally healthy donors provided the samples, though records likely missed some immune exposures. Source material: PBMCs. The sequence was obtained from a boy aged 2 to 9 in good health and CMV-seronegative.

In DNA form, the CDR3 reads TGTGCCAGCAGTTCCCAGCGGGGCCCCTCCTACAATGAGCAGTTCTTC. It codes for CASSSQRGPSYNEQFF. The chain employs TRBV11-2 and TRBJ2-1, with 7 bases matching TRBD2. The ends lost 6 bases at V and 0 bases at J; junction bases unmatched: 8. Germline V gives CDR1 SGHAT, CDR2 FQNNGV. The CDR3 is 16 amino acids.